This T cell receptor (beta chain) was captured in a study of blood T cell repertoires in COVID-19. Study at large: Samples representing acute and convalescent COVID-19 were sourced from the United States, Italy and Spain.

With 7 bases clipped from V and 3 bases from J, the junction kept 12 bases outside the gene matches. Germline V CDR1 and CDR2: SGHDT, YYEEEE. There are 16 residues in the CDR3. Per the study methods: Amplification with reference gene primers provided the estimates of nucleated cell counts. Profiling relied on immunoSEQ multiplex PCR, and the TCRdb table lists in-frame clones only, not all of them. The V and J calls and clone size were taken over from that table, and D and trimming were inferred from the DNA. The table shows roughly 120,000 clones, with around 64% occurring only once. The sequencing input was peripheral blood. The chain links TRBV5-6 to TRBJ2-2; 7 nucleotides align to TRBD1. This receptor was identified in a human donor with acute or convalescent COVID-19. The donor label of this sample is uncertain. CDR3 bases: TGTGCCAGCCAGAATCTTAAGACAGGGTACACCGGGGAGCTGTTTTTT. The encoded protein is CASQNLKTGYTGELFF.